This T cell receptor beta chain is drawn from a study of T cell repertoires in cytomegalovirus infection. The wider study: CMV infection plus the matching HLA type was flagged by public TCR beta signatures.

Each CDR3 protein gets one entry after TCRdb re-called the reads with MiXCR. The sample shows about a million distinct CDR3 sequences, 30% to 40% of them seen only once. This clonotype was detected only a few times. Antigen specificity is unknown. Trimming took 4 bases from V and 4 from J, leaving 7 bases between them. The CDR3 contains 12 residues. Looked up from germline, CDR1 is MNHEY and CDR2 is SVGAGI. The TCR comes from a human donor in good health (CMV status not recorded). Some clones in this sample may be carry-over from other donors' samples. The J gene is TRBJ1-2, the V gene TRBV6-5; D not resolved. Sequenced here: cultured CD8+ T cells from PBMCs, sampled from culture after CMV antigen stimulation. The CDR3, as DNA: TGTGCCAGCAGTTCGACCCCCTATGGCTACACCTTC. This sequence encodes CASSSTPYGYTF.